A selection of T cell receptor beta chains follows, all from one sample in a study of identical twins. TCRdb used MiXCR to reprocess the 5' RACE reads, holding one entry per CDR3 protein. The data hold around 480,000 distinct CDR3 sequences, with more than 13% observed a single time. This same sample was also taken into another study, of yellow fever vaccine responses in identical twins.

The sequenced material came from CD4+ T cells sorted from blood. All receptors derive from a woman aged 18 to 35 in good health. The CDR3 runs from the conserved cysteine through the conserved F or W. D genes are given only for firm matches. For some rows the clone size is stated as once, few or many, or as a class when expanded; others skip it.

>TRBJ2-7|TRBV14|.|TRBD1
TGTGCCAGCAGCCGGCCCGGGACAGGGGCCTACGAGCAGTACTTC
CASSRPGTGAYEQYF
>TRBJ2-6|TRBV3-1|.|.
TGTGCCAGCAGCCAACCCCCAACCGGGGCTGGGGCCAACGTCCTGACTTTC
CASSQPPTGAGANVLTF
>TRBJ2-2|TRBV10-3|few|TRBD1
TGTGCCATCAGTGATTACCGGGACAGGGGGCGCGTCGGGGAGCTGTTTTTT
CAISDYRDRGRVGELFF
>TRBJ2-5|TRBV9|few|.
TGTGCCAGCAGCGTAGCGCTGGGGGCATCAGAGACCCAGTACTTC
CASSVALGASETQYF
>TRBJ1-5|TRBV20-1|few|.
TGCAGTGCTAGCCCGGGAATATATAGCAATCAGCCCCAGCATTTT
CSASPGIYSNQPQHF
>TRBJ2-7|TRBV27|.|.
TGTGCCAGCGGCCGGGACTCGGCCTACGAGCAGTACTTC
CASGRDSAYEQYF
>TRBJ2-1|TRBV14|few|TRBD2
TGTGCCAGCAGCCAAGATCGCGGGAGCTCCTACAATGAGCAGTTCTTC
CASSQDRGSSYNEQFF
>TRBJ2-5|TRBV19|few|TRBD2
TGTGCCAGTAGAGGTGGCGGGGGGGCAGGAAATGAGACCCAGTACTTC
CASRGGGGAGNETQYF
>TRBJ1-1|TRBV12-3/TRBV12-4|few|.
TGTGCCAGCAGTTTGATGGGCAGGTACACTGAAGCTTTCTTT
CASSLMGRYTEAFF
>TRBJ2-6|TRBV5-1|.|.
TGCGCCAGCAGCTTGAACGGGCCTGGGGCCAACGTCCTGACTTTC
CASSLNGPGANVLTF
>TRBJ2-2|TRBV4-3|few|TRBD1
TGCGCCAGCAGCCAAGGGCAGGGGGTGACCGGGGAGCTGTTTTTT
CASSQGQGVTGELFF
>TRBJ1-1|TRBV28|.|.
TGTGCCAGCAGTTCCTCAGAAGTAGGTGTGAGTGCTTTCTTT
CASSSSEVGVSAFF
>TRBJ1-1|TRBV3-1|many|.
TGTGCCAGCAGCCAAGTGTTAGGATCCGACACTGAAGCTTTCTTT
CASSQVLGSDTEAFF
>TRBJ2-2|TRBV2|few|TRBD1
TGTGCCAGCAGTGTACAGGGGCCCGGGGAGCTGTTTTTT
CASSVQGPGELFF
>TRBJ2-5|TRBV20-1|.|TRBD2
TGCAGTGCTAGAGATGAGCGGGAGGGGGGCGAGACCCAGTACTTC
CSARDEREGGETQYF
>TRBJ2-7|TRBV9|few|.
TGTGCCAGCAGCGTAGGACCGAGCTACGAGCAGTACTTC
CASSVGPSYEQYF
>TRBJ1-5|TRBV20-1|few|.
TGCAGTGCTAGAGATCCTAATAACAGGGTGGATCAGCCCCAGCATTTT
CSARDPNNRVDQPQHF
>TRBJ1-3|TRBV7-2|few|.
TGTGCCAGCAGCTTCGGGCCTCTGGGCTCTGGAAACACCATATATTTT
CASSFGPLGSGNTIYF
>TRBJ2-5|TRBV6-2/TRBV6-3|.|TRBD2
TGTGCCGGACGACTTGCGGGGGGTGCCCAAGAGACCCAGTACTTC
CAGRLAGGAQETQYF